This T cell receptor beta chain appears in the sequencing data of a study of T cell responses to AZD1222 COVID-19 vaccine. Study-level findings and limits: Recipients of two AZD1222 doses showed rising Spike-specific TCR breadth and depth. At baseline, seropositivity was found in only six AZD1222 recipients.

On this clone itself: Antigen specificity is unknown.

V was trimmed by 6 bases and J by 10 bases, leaving 20 bases between them. There are 14 residues in the CDR3. Clones were read by immunoSEQ multiplex PCR, and TCRdb kept only the in-frame ones, dropping some. The sample consists of under 80,000 clones, 79% of them appearing once. The chain is built from TRBV5-3 and TRBJ2-1, with D perhaps matching TRBD2 (6 bases). TRBV5-3 is an open reading frame, and its role is uncertain. Sequenced here: peripheral blood, sampled on day 0 of MenACWY control vaccination. This sequence was found in an adult in good health. The CDR3 DNA is TGTGCCAGAATGGGGAGGCAGGGTATAAGGGAGCAGTTCTTC. Translating gives CARMGRQGIREQFF.